One TCR beta chain is described in this entry. Antigen specificity is unknown. Deep-level settings were used for running the assay. Every subset's genomic DNA went evenly onto several immunoSEQ plates. Measured with immunoSEQ multiplex PCR; TCRdb has only the in-frame clones, and not every one. Among about 2 million clones listed, approximately 95% were seen once. These data belong to a study of shared clonotypes between healthy human individuals. Findings and limits, study-wide: Estimated richness was generally greater in naive than memory subsets. Clonotype sharing across four donors was observed for around 5.1% of naive CD4 clonotypes.

V lost 3 bases and J lost 5; bases outside the gene matches: 9. Germline CDR1 reads LNHDA; CDR2 reads SQIVND (reference sequence). The CDR3 is 16 amino acids. CD45RO negativity and positive selection for CCR7 defined naive CD8 cells, a population that excluded terminally differentiated effector memory CD45RA+ cells. The V gene is TRBV19, the J gene TRBJ2-2; 7 positions agree with TRBD1. The origin of this receptor is a man in his late teens or twenties in good health. The sample comprised naive CD8+ T cells sorted from blood. The CDR3: CASSIREGARTGELFF. The CDR3 nucleotides are TGTGCCAGTAGTATTCGAGAGGGGGCTCGAACCGGGGAGCTGTTTTTT.